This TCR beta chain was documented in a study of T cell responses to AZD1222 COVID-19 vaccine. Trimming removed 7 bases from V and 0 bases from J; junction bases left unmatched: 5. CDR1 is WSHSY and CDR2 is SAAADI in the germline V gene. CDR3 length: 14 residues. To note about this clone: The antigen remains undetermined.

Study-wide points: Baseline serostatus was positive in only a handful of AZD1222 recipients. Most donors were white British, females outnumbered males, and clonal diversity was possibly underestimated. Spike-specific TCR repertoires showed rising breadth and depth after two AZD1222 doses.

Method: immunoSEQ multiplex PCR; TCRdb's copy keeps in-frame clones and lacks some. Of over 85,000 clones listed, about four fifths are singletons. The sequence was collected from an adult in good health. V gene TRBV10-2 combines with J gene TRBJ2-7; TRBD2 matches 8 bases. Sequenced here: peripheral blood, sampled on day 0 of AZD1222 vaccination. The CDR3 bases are TGCGCCAGCACCTCGGGGGGGGGCTCCTACGAGCAGTACTTC. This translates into CASTSGGGSYEQYF.